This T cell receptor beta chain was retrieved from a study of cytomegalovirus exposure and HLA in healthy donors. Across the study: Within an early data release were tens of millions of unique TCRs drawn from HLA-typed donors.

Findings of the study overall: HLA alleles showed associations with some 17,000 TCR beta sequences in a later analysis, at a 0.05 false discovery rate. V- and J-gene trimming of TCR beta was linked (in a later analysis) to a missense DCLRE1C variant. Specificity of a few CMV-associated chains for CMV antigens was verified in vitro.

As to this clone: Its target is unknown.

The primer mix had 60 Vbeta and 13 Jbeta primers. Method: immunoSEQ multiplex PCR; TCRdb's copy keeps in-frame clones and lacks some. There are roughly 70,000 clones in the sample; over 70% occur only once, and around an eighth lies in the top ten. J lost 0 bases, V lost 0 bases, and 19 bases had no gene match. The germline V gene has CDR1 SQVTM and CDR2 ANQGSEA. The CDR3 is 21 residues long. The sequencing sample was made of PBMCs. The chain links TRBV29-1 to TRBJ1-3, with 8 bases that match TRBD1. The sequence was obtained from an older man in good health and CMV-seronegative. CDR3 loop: CSVEESFRTGRRTGSGNTIYF. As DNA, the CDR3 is TGCAGCGTTGAAGAAAGTTTTAGGACAGGGAGACGAACCGGCTCTGGAAACACCATATATTTT.